The clone carrying this T cell receptor (beta chain) was detected a few times. Its antigen is undetermined. This specimen comes from a study of T-cell memory formation after mild COVID-19. Whole-study results and caveats: What remained unconfirmed was the SARS-CoV-2 specificity of second-wave clones peaking on day 37. Some clones that responded turned up in pre-infection memory, which suggests that cross-reactive memory joined in. Balance between CD4 and CD8 was seen in clones contracting day 15 to 85, and a CD4+ lean was seen in later expanders. Most CD4+ clones that shrank were in CM and EM, while CD8+ ones turned up in EMRA.

Via MiXCR, TCRdb re-called the 5' RACE reads, giving one row per CDR3 protein. The sample yields around 450,000 distinct CDR3 sequences, roughly 24% seen once. Input material: PBMCs or a T cell subset sorted from them (not recorded which). This receptor was taken from an adult woman who had mild COVID-19 (a few samples of this study predate the infection). Cell type and time point are not known.

The CDR3 is CASSPPSGPGYNEQFF. The CDR3 nucleotides read TGTGCCAGCAGCCCCCCTAGCGGGCCTGGGTACAATGAGCAGTTCTTC. The V gene is TRBV9, the J gene TRBJ2-1; 8 nucleotides align to TRBD2. Trimming removed 4 bases from V and 4 bases from J; junction bases left unmatched: 10. This CDR3 spans 16 amino acids. Per germline, CDR1 SGDLS and CDR2 YYNGEE.